The entry below describes one T cell receptor (beta chain). The antigen remains unidentified. One junction end disagrees with the germline gene, perhaps due to a read error. Primers used in a second PCR of roughly 6 to 11 cycles were a sample-barcoded 5' primer and a J-beta primer mix. Template switching added a 12-random-nucleotide identifier to every cDNA molecule. TCRdb processed the 5' RACE reads anew with MiXCR; each CDR3 protein has one entry. The table records around 870,000 distinct CDR3 sequences, about 30% of them present only once. This sample was taken from a study of blood T cells in healthy people across ages. Study results and limitations: Donors of long life had a larger count of naive CD4+ cells and greater diversity than aged donors. Roughly linear age-related decline in beta diversity appeared, significant by age 40. Shifts in expanded clonotypes may have been confounded by donor CMV status, which was unknown.

The sequenced sample was blood. The receptor was isolated from a woman of 80 years or more in good health.

CDR3 sequence: CASSQEPSPNNEQFF. In DNA form, the CDR3 reads TGCGCTAGCAGCCAAGAGCCCAGCCCCAACAATGAGCAGTTCTTC. The chain carries TRBV4-3 and TRBJ2-1; D gene uncertain. The length of the CDR3 is 15 residues. Germline values: CDR1 LGHNA, CDR2 YSLEER.